The source of this TCR beta chain is a study of T cell clonality in common variable immunodeficiency. Study outcomes and limitations: Common variable immunodeficiency TCR beta sequences reportedly had fewer deletions and N-nucleotide insertions.

This clone appeared many times. The target antigen is unknown. The read comes to an end 3 residues before the CDR3 does, leaving the germline J gene to fill in the end. The germline V gene has CDR1 DFQATT and CDR2 SNEGSKA (reference sequence). The J segment lost 5 bases and the V segment lost 6 bases, leaving 7 bases of the junction unmatched. CDR3 length: 13 amino acids. The repertoire was sequenced with immunoSEQ multiplex PCR; TCRdb's copy has only in-frame clones and lacks some. The sample holds about 35,000 clones, and no clone turns up only once. Sequenced sample: peripheral blood mononuclear cells. The sequence was obtained from a human donor with common variable immunodeficiency. This chain uses TRBV20-1 with TRBJ1-5, with 7 bases lining up with TRBD1. Partial CDR3 DNA: TGCAGTGCAATTGGGCAGGGGGATCAGCCC. This gives the protein CSAIGQGDQP. The CDR3 in full is CSAIGQGDQPQHF.